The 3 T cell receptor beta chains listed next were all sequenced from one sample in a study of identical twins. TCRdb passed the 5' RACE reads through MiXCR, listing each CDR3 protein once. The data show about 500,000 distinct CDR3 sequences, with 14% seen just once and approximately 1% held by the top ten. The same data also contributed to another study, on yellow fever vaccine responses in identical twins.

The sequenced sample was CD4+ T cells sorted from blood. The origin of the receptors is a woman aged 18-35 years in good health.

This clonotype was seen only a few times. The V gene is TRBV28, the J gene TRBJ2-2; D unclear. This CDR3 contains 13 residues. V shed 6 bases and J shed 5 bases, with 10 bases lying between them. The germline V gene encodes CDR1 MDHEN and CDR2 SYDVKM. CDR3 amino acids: CASSTRHTGELFF. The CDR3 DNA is TGTGCCAGCAGCACCCGACATACCGGGGAGCTGTTTTTT. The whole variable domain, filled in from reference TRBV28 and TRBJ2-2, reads DVKVTQSSRYLVKRTGEKVFLECVQDMDHENMFWYRQDPGLGLRLIYFSYDVKMKEKGDIPEGYSVSREKKERFSLILESASTNQTSMYLCASSTRHTGELFFGEGSRLTVL.

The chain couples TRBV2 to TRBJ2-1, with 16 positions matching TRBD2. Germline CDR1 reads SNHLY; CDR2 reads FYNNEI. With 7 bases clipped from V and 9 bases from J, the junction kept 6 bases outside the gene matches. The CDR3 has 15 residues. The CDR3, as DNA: TGTGCCAGCAAGGGGACTAGCGGGAGGGCCCCTGAGCAGTTCTTC. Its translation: CASKGTSGRAPEQFF. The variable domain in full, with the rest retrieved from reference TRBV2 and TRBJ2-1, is EPEVTQTPSHQVTQMGQEVILRCVPISNHLYFYWYRQILGQKVEFLVSFYNNEISEKSEIFDDQFSVERPDGSNFTLKIRSTKLEDSAMYFCASKGTSGRAPEQFFGPGTRLTVL.

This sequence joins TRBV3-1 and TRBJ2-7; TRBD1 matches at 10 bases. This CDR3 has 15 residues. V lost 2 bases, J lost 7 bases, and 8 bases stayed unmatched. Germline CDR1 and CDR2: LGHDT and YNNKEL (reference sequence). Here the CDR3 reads CASSQRWTGGGEQYF. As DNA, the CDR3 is TGTGCCAGCAGCCAAAGATGGACAGGGGGGGGAGAGCAGTACTTC.